The clone carrying this T cell receptor (beta chain) was found a few times. Its specificity is unknown. The data were obtained in a study of identical twins. General observations from the study: Conclusions relied on cross-sectional statistical analysis, not following the same donors. Out-of-frame TCR alpha sharing observed in monozygotic twins exceeded model estimates. Fewer insertions were carried by abundant cord blood beta clonotypes, but none was seen in memory repertoires. Some out-of-frame alpha sequences were shared by twins, and these showed excess low generation probability.

V was trimmed by 5 bases and J by 5 bases, leaving 16 bases between them. CDR3 length: 14 residues. Germline values: CDR1 SGHAT, CDR2 FQNNGV. A single record per CDR3 protein comes from TCRdb applying MiXCR to the 5' RACE reads. The sample consists of 690,000 or so distinct CDR3 sequences, 8.6% of them appearing once. These sequences were also reported in another study, on yellow fever vaccine responses in identical twins.

The chain is built from TRBV11-2 and TRBJ2-7; the D is unclear. Material: PBMCs. The TCR originated in a young woman in good health. CDR3 sequence: CASSLGYTAHEQYF. Written as DNA, the CDR3 is TGTGCCAGCAGCCTCGGGTATACGGCCCACGAGCAGTACTTC.